The rows below give T cell receptor beta chains drawn from one sample of a study of cytomegalovirus exposure and HLA in healthy donors. TCRdb keeps only in-frame clones here, not all; method: immunoSEQ multiplex PCR. Here the sample spans hundreds of thousands of clones, 60% to 85% being singletons. Sequenced input: PBMCs. These receptors were obtained from a man aged 40-49 years in good health and CMV-seronegative. CDR3s include the opening cysteine and the closing phenylalanine or tryptophan. The size of a clone is reported for some rows only, either as once, few or many, or as a class for expanded clones.

CDR3aa: CASSLGRTGPRVTEAFF
j_gene: TRBJ1-1
abundance: once
v_gene: TRBV28

CDR3aa: CASSGPGDRVRGYTF
j_gene: TRBJ1-2
abundance: few
v_gene: TRBV2

CDR3aa: CASSQEVWTGNNEQFF
j_gene: TRBJ2-1
abundance: NA
v_gene: TRBV14

CDR3aa: CASSTGERQAFF
j_gene: TRBJ1-1
abundance: NA
v_gene: TRBV5-6

CDR3aa: CSVEDPSPLKTSGSYNEQFF
j_gene: TRBJ2-1
abundance: NA
v_gene: TRBV29-1

CDR3aa: CATHFSSYNEQFF
j_gene: TRBJ2-1
abundance: NA
v_gene: TRBV27

CDR3aa: CASSSGALLAGNTIYF
j_gene: TRBJ1-3
abundance: NA
v_gene: TRBV7-2

CDR3aa: CASSEVSSGNTIYF
j_gene: TRBJ1-3
abundance: NA
v_gene: TRBV6-1

CDR3aa: CASSLGLAGSYEQYF
j_gene: TRBJ2-7
abundance: NA
v_gene: TRBV13

CDR3aa: CASSLGSFASYGYTF
j_gene: TRBJ1-2
abundance: NA
v_gene: TRBV5-1

CDR3aa: CASSPRFGLAGSYQETQYF
j_gene: TRBJ2-5
abundance: NA
v_gene: TRBV28

CDR3aa: CASSPIGSNTEAFF
j_gene: TRBJ1-1
abundance: NA
v_gene: TRBV6-5

CDR3aa: CASSGWTGDNEQFF
j_gene: TRBJ2-1
abundance: once
v_gene: TRBV7-2

CDR3aa: CAWSALAGLDEQFF
j_gene: TRBJ2-1
abundance: NA
v_gene: TRBV30

CDR3aa: CASSQYRGTYEQYF
j_gene: TRBJ2-7
abundance: few
v_gene: TRBV4-2

CDR3aa: CSVGSGGETQYF
j_gene: TRBJ2-5
abundance: NA
v_gene: TRBV29-1

CDR3aa: CASSPTGLAGRNEQFF
j_gene: TRBJ2-1
abundance: NA
v_gene: TRBV9

CDR3aa: CAWSVGLAGGQETQYF
j_gene: TRBJ2-5
abundance: NA
v_gene: TRBV30

CDR3aa: CAIRGGAKNIQYF
j_gene: TRBJ2-4
abundance: NA
v_gene: TRBV6-6

CDR3aa: CASSFGSDTQYF
j_gene: TRBJ2-3
abundance: few
v_gene: TRBV5-6

CDR3aa: CASSSQGTGANVLTF
j_gene: TRBJ2-6
abundance: NA
v_gene: TRBV7-9

CDR3aa: CASSRDRGRNTIYF
j_gene: TRBJ1-3
abundance: NA
v_gene: TRBV5-6

CDR3aa: CASSLYGPYEQYF
j_gene: TRBJ2-7
abundance: NA
v_gene: TRBV28

CDR3aa: CASSGEGQDNSPLHF
j_gene: TRBJ1-6
abundance: NA
v_gene: TRBV9

CDR3aa: CASTRGTGSYEQYF
j_gene: TRBJ2-7
abundance: once
v_gene: TRBV19

CDR3aa: CASSRDKNYGYTF
j_gene: TRBJ1-2
abundance: NA
v_gene: TRBV18

CDR3aa: CAIRRTGGVSTDTQYF
j_gene: TRBJ2-3
abundance: NA
v_gene: TRBV10-3

CDR3aa: CASSAPSGMNTEAFF
j_gene: TRBJ1-1
abundance: NA
v_gene: TRBV2

CDR3aa: CASSGPGQVTEQYF
j_gene: TRBJ2-7
abundance: NA
v_gene: TRBV18